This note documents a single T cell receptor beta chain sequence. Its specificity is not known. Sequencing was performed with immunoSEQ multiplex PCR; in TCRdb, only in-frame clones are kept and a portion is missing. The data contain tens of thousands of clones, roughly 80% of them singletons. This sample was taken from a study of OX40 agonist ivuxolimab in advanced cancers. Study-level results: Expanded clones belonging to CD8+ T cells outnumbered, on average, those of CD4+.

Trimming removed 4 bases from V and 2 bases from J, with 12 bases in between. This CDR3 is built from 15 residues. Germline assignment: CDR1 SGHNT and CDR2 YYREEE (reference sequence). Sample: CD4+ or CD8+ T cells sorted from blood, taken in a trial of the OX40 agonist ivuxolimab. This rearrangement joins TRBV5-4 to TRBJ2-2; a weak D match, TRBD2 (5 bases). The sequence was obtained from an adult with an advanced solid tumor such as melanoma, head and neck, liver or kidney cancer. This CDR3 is CASSQQRANTGELFF. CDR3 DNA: TGTGCCAGCAGCCAACAGAGGGCCAACACCGGGGAGCTGTTTTTT.